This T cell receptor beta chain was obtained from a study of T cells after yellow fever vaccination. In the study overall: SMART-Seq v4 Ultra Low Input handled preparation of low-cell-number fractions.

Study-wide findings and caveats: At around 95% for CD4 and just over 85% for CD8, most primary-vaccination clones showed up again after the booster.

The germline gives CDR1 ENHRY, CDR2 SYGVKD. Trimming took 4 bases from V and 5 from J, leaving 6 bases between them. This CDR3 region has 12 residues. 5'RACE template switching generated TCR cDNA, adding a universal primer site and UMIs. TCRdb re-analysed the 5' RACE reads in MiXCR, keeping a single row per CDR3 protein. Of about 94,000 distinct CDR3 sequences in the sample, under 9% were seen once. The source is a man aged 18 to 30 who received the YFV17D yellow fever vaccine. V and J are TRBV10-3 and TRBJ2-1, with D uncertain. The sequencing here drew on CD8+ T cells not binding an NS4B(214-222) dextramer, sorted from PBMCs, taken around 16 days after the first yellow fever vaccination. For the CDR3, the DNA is TGTGCCATCAGTGGAGGTAACAATGAGCAGTTCTTC. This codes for CAISGGNNEQFF.